This is a list of T cell receptor beta chains from one sample in a study of OX40 agonist ivuxolimab in advanced cancers. The table came from immunoSEQ multiplex PCR; TCRdb's copy has only in-frame clones and leaves some out. Of 59,000 or so clones detected, about 89% appear once; the ten largest clones hold around 0.35%. The source was CD4+ or CD8+ T cells sorted from blood, collected in a trial of the OX40 agonist ivuxolimab. All receptors come from an adult with an advanced solid tumor such as melanoma, head and neck, liver or kidney cancer. CDR3s include the opening cysteine and the closing phenylalanine or tryptophan. D genes are given only for firm matches. Only some rows state a clone size, as once, few, many or a class for expanded clones.

cdr3_nt | cdr3_aa | j_call | clone_size | d_call | v_call
TGCAGCGTAACGGGGGGCGGGGGGCTCGATTGGGGTGAGCAGTTCTTC | CSVTGGGGLDWGEQFF | TRBJ2-1 | NA | TRBD2 | TRBV29-1
TGCGCCAGCAGCCCCTCCTCGGGACTAGCGGTCGACAATGAGCAGTTCTTC | CASSPSSGLAVDNEQFF | TRBJ2-1 | medium-sized | TRBD2 | TRBV4-3
TGTGCCAGCAGCTTAAGGACTAGCGGGAGGTTTACCGGGGAGCTGTTTTTT | CASSLRTSGRFTGELFF | TRBJ2-2 | NA | TRBD2 | TRBV7-2
TGTGCCAGCTCACCACCGTTGGCAGGGGACACTCAGCCCCAGCATTTT | CASSPPLAGDTQPQHF | TRBJ1-5 | NA | NA | TRBV18
TGTGCCAGCAGCTTATTTAGGCTATACGAGCAGTACTTC | CASSLFRLYEQYF | TRBJ2-7 | NA | NA | TRBV11-2
TGCAGCGTCGGACAGGGGTTTTCCTACGAGCAGTACTTC | CSVGQGFSYEQYF | TRBJ2-7 | few | TRBD1 | TRBV29-1
TGTGCCAGCAGTGAGGCTAGCGGGTGGGGAAACACAGATACGCAGTATTTT | CASSEASGWGNTDTQYF | TRBJ2-3 | once | TRBD2 | TRBV2
TGTGCCAGCAGCAAAGATGTGGGGCCGGGACCCACCCTCCCGACCTACGAGCAGTACTTC | CASSKDVGPGPTLPTYEQYF | TRBJ2-7 | NA | NA | TRBV21-1
TGTGCCAGCAGTTTATTGCCGGGTTCTAGCGGATCCTACGAGCAGTACTTC | CASSLLPGSSGSYEQYF | TRBJ2-7 | NA | TRBD2 | TRBV28
TGCGCCAGCAGCTTGGAGGGTACGCAGTATTTT | CASSLEGTQYF | TRBJ2-3 | NA | NA | TRBV5-1
TGTGCCAGCAGGGCCGGACGGGGCACTGAAGCTTTCTTT | CASRAGRGTEAFF | TRBJ1-1 | NA | NA | TRBV6-5
TGTGCCAGCAGTAGAACTAGCGGGAGGTACAATGAGCAGTTCTTC | CASSRTSGRYNEQFF | TRBJ2-1 | NA | TRBD2 | TRBV6-1
TGTGCCAGCAACGGACAGGGGACCGGGGAGCTGTTTTTT | CASNGQGTGELFF | TRBJ2-2 | NA | TRBD1 | TRBV6-1
TGTGCCATCAGTTCAGGGGGGAACACTGAAGCTTTCTTT | CAISSGGNTEAFF | TRBJ1-1 | NA | TRBD1 | TRBV10-3
TGTGCCAGCAGCCAAGAAGGAACCCACACTGAAGCTTTCTTT | CASSQEGTHTEAFF | TRBJ1-1 | NA | NA | TRBV4-2
TGTGCCGATAGACAGGGAATCACAGATACGCAGTATTTT | CADRQGITDTQYF | TRBJ2-3 | NA | TRBD1 | TRBV2
TGTGCCAGCTCACCCAATGTAATCCGGGACAGGGGGCTTTACGAGCAGTACTTC | CASSPNVIRDRGLYEQYF | TRBJ2-7 | few | TRBD1 | TRBV18
TGTGCCAGCTCACCAGGGACAGGGGTTCACGGCTACACCTTC | CASSPGTGVHGYTF | TRBJ1-2 | few | TRBD1 | TRBV18
TGTGCCAGCAGTACTCGACAGGGCTCTGGGGCCAACGTCCTGACTTTC | CASSTRQGSGANVLTF | TRBJ2-6 | NA | TRBD1 | TRBV28
TGTGCCAGCAGTTGGGGGACAGATATTGAAAAACTGTTTTTT | CASSWGTDIEKLFF | TRBJ1-4 | NA | TRBD1 | TRBV28
TGCGCCAGCAGCCGGATCCGTGGAAACACCATATATTTT | CASSRIRGNTIYF | TRBJ1-3 | NA | NA | TRBV4-1
TGTGCCAGCAGTGACTATGTGGGGAGGCAGTACTTC | CASSDYVGRQYF | TRBJ2-4 | NA | NA | TRBV25-1